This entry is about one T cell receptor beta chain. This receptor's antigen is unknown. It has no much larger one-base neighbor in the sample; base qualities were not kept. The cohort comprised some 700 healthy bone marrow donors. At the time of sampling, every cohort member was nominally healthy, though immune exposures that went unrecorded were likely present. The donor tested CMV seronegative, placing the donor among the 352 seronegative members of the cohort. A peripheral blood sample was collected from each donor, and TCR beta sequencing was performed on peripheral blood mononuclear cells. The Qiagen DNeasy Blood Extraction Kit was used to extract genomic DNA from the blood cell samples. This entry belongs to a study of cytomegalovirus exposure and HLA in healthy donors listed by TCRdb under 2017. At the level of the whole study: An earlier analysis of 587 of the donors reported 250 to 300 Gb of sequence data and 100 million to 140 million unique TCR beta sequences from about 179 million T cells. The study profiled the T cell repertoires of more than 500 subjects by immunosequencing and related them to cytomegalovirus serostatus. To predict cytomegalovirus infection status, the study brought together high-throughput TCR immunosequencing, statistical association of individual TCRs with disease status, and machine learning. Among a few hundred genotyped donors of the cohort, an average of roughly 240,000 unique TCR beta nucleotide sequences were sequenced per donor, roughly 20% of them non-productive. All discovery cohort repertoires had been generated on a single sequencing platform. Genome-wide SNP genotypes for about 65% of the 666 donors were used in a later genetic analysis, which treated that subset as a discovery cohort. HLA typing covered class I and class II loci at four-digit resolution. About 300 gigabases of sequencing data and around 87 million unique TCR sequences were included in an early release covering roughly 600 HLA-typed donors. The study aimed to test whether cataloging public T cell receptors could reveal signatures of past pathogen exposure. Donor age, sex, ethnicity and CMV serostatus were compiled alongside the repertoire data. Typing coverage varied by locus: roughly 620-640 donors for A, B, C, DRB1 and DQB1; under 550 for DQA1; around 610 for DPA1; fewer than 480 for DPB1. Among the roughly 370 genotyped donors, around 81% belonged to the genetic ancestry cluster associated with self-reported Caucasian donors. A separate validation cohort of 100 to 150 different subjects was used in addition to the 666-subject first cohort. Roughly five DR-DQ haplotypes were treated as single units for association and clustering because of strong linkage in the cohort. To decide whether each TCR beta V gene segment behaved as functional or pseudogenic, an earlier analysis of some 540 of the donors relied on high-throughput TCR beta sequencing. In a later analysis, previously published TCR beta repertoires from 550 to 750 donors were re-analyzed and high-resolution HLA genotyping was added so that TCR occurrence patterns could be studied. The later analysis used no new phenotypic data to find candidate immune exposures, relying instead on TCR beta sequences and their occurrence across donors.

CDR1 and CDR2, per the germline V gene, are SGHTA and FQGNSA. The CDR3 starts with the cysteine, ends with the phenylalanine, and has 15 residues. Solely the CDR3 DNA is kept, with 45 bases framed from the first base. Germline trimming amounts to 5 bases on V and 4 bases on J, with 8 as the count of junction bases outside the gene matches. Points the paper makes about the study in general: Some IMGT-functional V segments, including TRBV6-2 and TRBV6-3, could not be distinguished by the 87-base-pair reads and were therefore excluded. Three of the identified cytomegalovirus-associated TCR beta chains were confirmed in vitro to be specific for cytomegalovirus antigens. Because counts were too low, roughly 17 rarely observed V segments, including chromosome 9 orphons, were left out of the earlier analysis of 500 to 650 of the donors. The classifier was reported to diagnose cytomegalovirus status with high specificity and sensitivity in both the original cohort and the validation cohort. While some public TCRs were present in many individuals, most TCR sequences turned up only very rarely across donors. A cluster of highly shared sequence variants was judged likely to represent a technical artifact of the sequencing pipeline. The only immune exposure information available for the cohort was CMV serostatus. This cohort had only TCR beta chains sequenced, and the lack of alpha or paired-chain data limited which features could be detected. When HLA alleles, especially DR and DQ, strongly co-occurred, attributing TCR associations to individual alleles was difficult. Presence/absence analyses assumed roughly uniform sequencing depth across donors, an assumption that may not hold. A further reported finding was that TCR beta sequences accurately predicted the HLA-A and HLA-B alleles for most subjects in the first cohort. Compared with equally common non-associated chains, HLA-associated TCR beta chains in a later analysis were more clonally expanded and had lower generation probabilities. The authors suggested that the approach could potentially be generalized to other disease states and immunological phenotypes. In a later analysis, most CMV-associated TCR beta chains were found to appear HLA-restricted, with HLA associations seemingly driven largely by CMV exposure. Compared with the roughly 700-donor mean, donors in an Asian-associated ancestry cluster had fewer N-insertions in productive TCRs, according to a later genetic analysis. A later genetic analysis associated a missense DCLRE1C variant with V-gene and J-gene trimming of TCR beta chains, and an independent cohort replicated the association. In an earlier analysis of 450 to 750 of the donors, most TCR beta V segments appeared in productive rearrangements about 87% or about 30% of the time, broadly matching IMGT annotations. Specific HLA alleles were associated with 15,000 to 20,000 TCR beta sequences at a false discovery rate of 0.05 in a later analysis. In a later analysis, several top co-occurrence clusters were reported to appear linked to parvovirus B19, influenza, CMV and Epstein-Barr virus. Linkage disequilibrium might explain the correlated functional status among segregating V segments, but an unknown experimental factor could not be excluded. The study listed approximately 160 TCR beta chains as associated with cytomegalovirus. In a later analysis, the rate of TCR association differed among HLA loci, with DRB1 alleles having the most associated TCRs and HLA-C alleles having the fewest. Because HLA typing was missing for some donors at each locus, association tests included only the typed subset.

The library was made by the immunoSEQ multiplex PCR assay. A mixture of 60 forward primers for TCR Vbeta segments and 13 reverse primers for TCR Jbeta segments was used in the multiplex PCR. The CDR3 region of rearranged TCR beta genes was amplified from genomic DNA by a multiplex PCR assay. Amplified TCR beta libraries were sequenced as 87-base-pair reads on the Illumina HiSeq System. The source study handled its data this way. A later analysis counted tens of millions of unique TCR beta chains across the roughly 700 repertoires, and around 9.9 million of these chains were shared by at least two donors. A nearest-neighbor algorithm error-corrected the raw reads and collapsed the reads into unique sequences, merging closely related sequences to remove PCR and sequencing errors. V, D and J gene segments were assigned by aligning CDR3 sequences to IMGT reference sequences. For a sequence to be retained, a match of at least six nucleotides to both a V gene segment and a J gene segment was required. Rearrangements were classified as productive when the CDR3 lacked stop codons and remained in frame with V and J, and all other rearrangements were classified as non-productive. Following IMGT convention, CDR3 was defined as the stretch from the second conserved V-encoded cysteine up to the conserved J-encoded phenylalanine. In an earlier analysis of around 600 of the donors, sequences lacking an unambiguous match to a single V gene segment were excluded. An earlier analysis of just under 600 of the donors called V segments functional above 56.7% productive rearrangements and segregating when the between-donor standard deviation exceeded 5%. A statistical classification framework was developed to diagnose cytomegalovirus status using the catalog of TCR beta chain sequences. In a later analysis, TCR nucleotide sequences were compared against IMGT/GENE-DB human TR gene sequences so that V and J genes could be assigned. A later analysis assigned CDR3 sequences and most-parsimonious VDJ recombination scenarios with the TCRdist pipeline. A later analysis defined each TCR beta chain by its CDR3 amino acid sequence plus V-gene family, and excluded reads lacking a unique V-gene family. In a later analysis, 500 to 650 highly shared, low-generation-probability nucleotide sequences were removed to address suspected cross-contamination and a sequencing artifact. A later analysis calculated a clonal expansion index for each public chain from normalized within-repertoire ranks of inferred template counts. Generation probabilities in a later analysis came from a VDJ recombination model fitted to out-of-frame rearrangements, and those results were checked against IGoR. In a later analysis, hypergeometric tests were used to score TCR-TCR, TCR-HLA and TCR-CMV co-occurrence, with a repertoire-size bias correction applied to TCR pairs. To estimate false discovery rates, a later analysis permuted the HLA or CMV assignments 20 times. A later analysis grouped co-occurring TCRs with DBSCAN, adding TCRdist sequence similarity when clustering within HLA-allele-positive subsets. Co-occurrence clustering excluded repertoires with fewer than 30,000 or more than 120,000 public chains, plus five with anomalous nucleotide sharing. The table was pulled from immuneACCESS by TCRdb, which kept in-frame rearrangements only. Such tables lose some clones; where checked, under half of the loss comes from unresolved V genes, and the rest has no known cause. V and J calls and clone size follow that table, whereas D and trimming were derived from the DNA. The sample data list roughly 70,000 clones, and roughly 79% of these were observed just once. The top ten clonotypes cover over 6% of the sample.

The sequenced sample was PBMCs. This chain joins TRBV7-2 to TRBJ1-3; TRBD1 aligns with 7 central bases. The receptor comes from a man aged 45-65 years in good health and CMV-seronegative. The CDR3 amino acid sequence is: CASSLTGSNGNTIYF. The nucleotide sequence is TGTGCCAGCAGCCTGACAGGGTCTAACGGAAACACCATATATTTT.